This T cell receptor beta chain was captured by sequencing in a study of T cells in Graves' hyperthyroidism and ophthalmopathy. As for the study in general: The authors collected peripheral blood at initial diagnosis, before any treatment.

Graves' hyperthyroidism was deemed stable given no ophthalmopathy progression within 18 months. With a duration under 2 months, the hyperthyroidism was newly diagnosed in patients aged 18 to 65. It was approximately 9.4 ml of fresh peripheral blood that supplied the PBMCs. TCR beta CDR3 sequences were amplified from RNA transcripts. TCR CDR3 underwent first-round RT-PCR with the HTBI primer set. TCRdb re-called the multiplex PCR reads with MiXCR, one entry per CDR3 protein. The repertoire has a few hundred thousand distinct CDR3 sequences, about 15% of them found once; the top ten carry approximately 30%. V was clipped by 4 bases and J by 5 bases; unmatched bases: 14. CDR1 and CDR2 (germline): LGHDT, YNNKEL (reference sequence). The CDR3 loop spans 17 amino acids.

The sequenced material came from blood. This chain connects TRBV3-1 to TRBJ1-2; 9 positions match TRBD1. The TCR comes from a woman aged 25 to 39 with Graves' hyperthyroidism. The CDR3, as DNA: TGTGCCAGCAGCCCCAACCTCGGGACAGGGATAGATTATGGCTACACCTTC. Residues: CASSPNLGTGIDYGYTF.